A single T cell receptor beta chain is shown here with its context. The antigen remains undetermined. The sample comes from a study of T cell responses to AZD1222 COVID-19 vaccine. Study results and limitations: Sampled repertoires all dated from after the peak T cell response.

Trimming removed 0 bases at V and 7 bases at J, with 8 bases between. This CDR3 is built from 13 residues. CDR1 is SGHRS and CDR2 is YFSETQ in the germline V gene. The method was immunoSEQ multiplex PCR; TCRdb's version includes in-frame clones alone and lacks a portion of them. The sample contains about 130,000 clones, roughly 88% of which appear only once. The chain combines TRBV5-1 with TRBJ1-5; D remains unclear. Sequences were derived from peripheral blood, sampled on day 0 of AZD1222 vaccination. This sequence was found in an adult in good health. The CDR3 sequence is CASSLAPGQPQHF. The CDR3 DNA reads TGCGCCAGCAGCTTGGCCCCAGGCCAGCCCCAGCATTTT.